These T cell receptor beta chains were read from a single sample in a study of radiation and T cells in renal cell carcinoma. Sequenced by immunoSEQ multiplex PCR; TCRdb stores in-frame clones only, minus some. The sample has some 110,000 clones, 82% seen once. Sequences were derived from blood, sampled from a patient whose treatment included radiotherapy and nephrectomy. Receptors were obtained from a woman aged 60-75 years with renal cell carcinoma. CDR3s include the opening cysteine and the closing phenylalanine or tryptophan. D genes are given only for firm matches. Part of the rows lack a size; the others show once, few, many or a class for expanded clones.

DNA: TGTGCCAGCAGCCTAGGACCGGGAAACACCATATATTTT; CDR3: CASSLGPGNTIYF; J: TRBJ1-3; V: TRBV5-4; size: NA; D: NA; length: 13
DNA: TGTGCCAGCAGCCAAGGGGGACAGGAAAACACCGGGGAGCTGTTTTTT; CDR3: CASSQGGQENTGELFF; J: TRBJ2-2; V: TRBV14; size: NA; D: TRBD1; length: 16
DNA: TGTGCCAGCAGTTTATCTAGCGGGGCCGTCGATGAGCAGTTCTTC; CDR3: CASSLSSGAVDEQFF; J: TRBJ2-1; V: TRBV28; size: NA; D: TRBD2; length: 15
DNA: TGTGCCAGCAGCTTTGGGGTCTTACACTCCACTTATAATTCACCCCTCCACTTT; CDR3: CASSFGVLHSTYNSPLHF; J: TRBJ1-6; V: TRBV11-2; size: NA; D: NA; length: 18
DNA: TGTGCCAGCAGCTATGGTCGATCTCAGCCCCAGCATTTT; CDR3: CASSYGRSQPQHF; J: TRBJ1-5; V: TRBV11-2; size: few; D: NA; length: 13
DNA: TGTGCCAGCAGTTTCGCGAGCGGGTTGGGTCAAAACATTCAGTACTTC; CDR3: CASSFASGLGQNIQYF; J: TRBJ2-4; V: TRBV28; size: NA; D: NA; length: 16
DNA: TGTGCCAGTTCCGGGACAGGGCTCAATGAGCAGTTCTTC; CDR3: CASSGTGLNEQFF; J: TRBJ2-1; V: TRBV19; size: NA; D: TRBD1; length: 13
DNA: TGTGCCAGCAGCCCCGGACAGGTCTCTGGAAACACCATATATTTT; CDR3: CASSPGQVSGNTIYF; J: TRBJ1-3; V: TRBV9; size: NA; D: TRBD1; length: 15
DNA: TGTGCCAGTCTACAGGGTGTTAGTGGAAACACCATATATTTT; CDR3: CASLQGVSGNTIYF; J: TRBJ1-3; V: TRBV6-1; size: NA; D: NA; length: 14
DNA: TGTGCCAGCAGCCAGCGGGACAGGACTAAAAACATTCAGTACTTC; CDR3: CASSQRDRTKNIQYF; J: TRBJ2-4; V: TRBV13; size: NA; D: NA; length: 15
DNA: TGTGCCAGTAGCTTAAAGCCAGGGGGCTATCAGCCCCAGCATTTT; CDR3: CASSLKPGGYQPQHF; J: TRBJ1-5; V: TRBV19; size: NA; D: TRBD1; length: 15
DNA: TGTGCCAGCAGCTTAGGGGGGTCCGCCGCTGAAAAACTGTTTTTT; CDR3: CASSLGGSAAEKLFF; J: TRBJ1-4; V: TRBV7-2; size: once; D: NA; length: 15
DNA: TGTGCCAGCAGCGGACCCAGAGGGCCAGGTAACGAGCAGTACTTC; CDR3: CASSGPRGPGNEQYF; J: TRBJ2-7; V: TRBV7-9; size: NA; D: NA; length: 15
DNA: TGTGCCAGCACCCCGGGGGTAGCGGGGGGCCATGAGCAGTTCTTC; CDR3: CASTPGVAGGHEQFF; J: TRBJ2-1; V: TRBV2; size: few; D: TRBD2; length: 15
DNA: TGTGCCAGCACCACTCCTGCGGAGAACACTGAAGCTTTCTTT; CDR3: CASTTPAENTEAFF; J: TRBJ1-1; V: TRBV11-2; size: once; D: NA; length: 14
DNA: TGTGCCAGCAGCCGACGGACAGACATGAACACTGAAGCTTTCTTT; CDR3: CASSRRTDMNTEAFF; J: TRBJ1-1; V: TRBV7-9; size: once; D: NA; length: 15
DNA: TGTGCCAGCCTCGGGGGGCAAGGCACAGATACGCAGTATTTT; CDR3: CASLGGQGTDTQYF; J: TRBJ2-3; V: TRBV6-5; size: NA; D: NA; length: 14
DNA: TGTGCCAGTAGCACCACAGGTGCCACCGGGGAGCTGTTTTTT; CDR3: CASSTTGATGELFF; J: TRBJ2-2; V: TRBV19; size: NA; D: NA; length: 14
DNA: TGTGCCAGCAGCCAAGACCCGACAGGGGGCTGGTTCTTC; CDR3: CASSQDPTGGWFF; J: TRBJ2-1; V: TRBV14; size: few; D: TRBD1; length: 13
DNA: TGTGCCTGGAGTGTAGGAGGGTCCGGGGACACCATATATTTT; CDR3: CAWSVGGSGDTIYF; J: TRBJ1-3; V: TRBV30; size: NA; D: NA; length: 14
DNA: TGTGCCAGCAGTCCTATCGAAGGGCACACTGAAGCTTTCTTT; CDR3: CASSPIEGHTEAFF; J: TRBJ1-1; V: TRBV6-6; size: NA; D: NA; length: 14
DNA: TGTGCCAGCTCCCTGGGACAGAGCACTGAAGCTTTCTTT; CDR3: CASSLGQSTEAFF; J: TRBJ1-1; V: TRBV7-6; size: NA; D: TRBD1; length: 13
DNA: TGTGCCAGCAGTTACACACTCCTTCAAGAGACCCAGTACTTC; CDR3: CASSYTLLQETQYF; J: TRBJ2-5; V: TRBV6-5; size: NA; D: NA; length: 14
DNA: TGTGCCAGCAGCTCCCGGGACAGGGGCTACGAGCAGTACTTC; CDR3: CASSSRDRGYEQYF; J: TRBJ2-7; V: TRBV7-6; size: NA; D: TRBD1; length: 14
DNA: TGTGCCAGCAGCGTAGAAGACAGGGGAGGCTATGGCTACACCTTC; CDR3: CASSVEDRGGYGYTF; J: TRBJ1-2; V: TRBV9; size: NA; D: TRBD1; length: 15
DNA: TGTGCCAGTAGTATAGATCGAGGGAGGGCGGCCTACGAGCAGTACTTC; CDR3: CASSIDRGRAAYEQYF; J: TRBJ2-7; V: TRBV19; size: few; D: TRBD2; length: 16
DNA: TGTGCCACCAGTGCTCTAACAGGGTTTTCCTCCTACGAGCAGTACTTC; CDR3: CATSALTGFSSYEQYF; J: TRBJ2-7; V: TRBV15; size: once; D: NA; length: 16
DNA: TGCAGCGTTGAAACTGGTGAGAACACTGAAGCTTTCTTT; CDR3: CSVETGENTEAFF; J: TRBJ1-1; V: TRBV29-1; size: once; D: NA; length: 13
DNA: TGCAGCGTTGAAGGGAACAGCGGGGGGGCCTTCCCCGGGGAGCTGTTTTTT; CDR3: CSVEGNSGGAFPGELFF; J: TRBJ2-2; V: TRBV29-1; size: NA; D: TRBD2; length: 17
DNA: TGTGCCAGCAGCCAAGAGGGCTTTAATCAGCCCCAGCATTTT; CDR3: CASSQEGFNQPQHF; J: TRBJ1-5; V: TRBV7-2; size: NA; D: NA; length: 14
DNA: TGTGCCAGCAGCTACGGGACAGGGAATGGCTACACCTTC; CDR3: CASSYGTGNGYTF; J: TRBJ1-2; V: TRBV11-2; size: NA; D: TRBD1; length: 13
DNA: TGTGCCAGCAGCCGGGACAGATACACCTACGAGCAGTACTTC; CDR3: CASSRDRYTYEQYF; J: TRBJ2-7; V: TRBV4-2; size: NA; D: TRBD1; length: 14
DNA: TGCGCCAGCAGCTTTATCGCGGGCCAAGAGACCCAGTACTTC; CDR3: CASSFIAGQETQYF; J: TRBJ2-5; V: TRBV5-1; size: once; D: NA; length: 14
DNA: TGTGCCAGCAGCGAGACGGGGCCGGGTGGCTACACCTTC; CDR3: CASSETGPGGYTF; J: TRBJ1-2; V: TRBV6-1; size: NA; D: NA; length: 13
DNA: TGTGCCAGCAGCCCCAGACCCCTCGGGGCGGACGAGCAGTACTTC; CDR3: CASSPRPLGADEQYF; J: TRBJ2-7; V: TRBV9; size: NA; D: NA; length: 15
DNA: TGTGCCAGCAGCCCGAGAAGTGGGGGAGAGACCCAGTACTTC; CDR3: CASSPRSGGETQYF; J: TRBJ2-5; V: TRBV9; size: NA; D: NA; length: 14
DNA: TGCGCCAGCAGCTTGGCTAGCGGGAGGCCCCACGAGCAGTACTTC; CDR3: CASSLASGRPHEQYF; J: TRBJ2-7; V: TRBV5-1; size: NA; D: TRBD2; length: 15
DNA: TGTGCCAGCAGCCCTAGGGACAGGGGTGACAATGAGCAGTTCTTC; CDR3: CASSPRDRGDNEQFF; J: TRBJ2-1; V: TRBV7-2; size: NA; D: TRBD1; length: 15
DNA: TGTGCCAGCAGTTTATATGGACACGAGCAGTACTTC; CDR3: CASSLYGHEQYF; J: TRBJ2-7; V: TRBV27; size: NA; D: NA; length: 12
DNA: TGTGCCAGTAGTACCCTGACAGGGTCGGATGAAAAACTGTTTTTT; CDR3: CASSTLTGSDEKLFF; J: TRBJ1-4; V: TRBV19; size: NA; D: TRBD1; length: 15
DNA: TGTGCCAGCAGCTTAGGCTCTGGCGATGAGCAGTTCTTC; CDR3: CASSLGSGDEQFF; J: TRBJ2-1; V: TRBV7-9; size: NA; D: NA; length: 13
DNA: TGTGCCAGTAGTATGGGGTACACAGATACGCAGTATTTT; CDR3: CASSMGYTDTQYF; J: TRBJ2-3; V: TRBV19; size: NA; D: NA; length: 13
DNA: TGTGCCAGCAGTTTGGGGCCAGCCCAGCCCCAGCATTTT; CDR3: CASSLGPAQPQHF; J: TRBJ1-5; V: TRBV27; size: NA; D: NA; length: 13
DNA: TGTGCCAGCAGGGGGACAGGTCAAGGCGGCTACACCTTC; CDR3: CASRGTGQGGYTF; J: TRBJ1-2; V: TRBV5-6; size: NA; D: TRBD1; length: 13
DNA: TGTGCCAGCAGTCTAGGAAAGCCCTATGGCTACACCTTC; CDR3: CASSLGKPYGYTF; J: TRBJ1-2; V: TRBV28; size: NA; D: NA; length: 13
DNA: TGTGCCAGCAGCCAAGCATATCCCGTGGGGCGGCGGTCCGAGCCGAACACTGAAGCTTTCTTT; CDR3: CASSQAYPVGRRSEPNTEAFF; J: TRBJ1-1; V: TRBV13; size: NA; D: NA; length: 21
DNA: TGCAGCGTTGGATTCCAAGAGACCCAGTACTTC; CDR3: CSVGFQETQYF; J: TRBJ2-5; V: TRBV29-1; size: NA; D: NA; length: 11
DNA: TGTGCCAGCAGCCTAGAACCGGGACAGTCCTCCGAGCAGTACTTC; CDR3: CASSLEPGQSSEQYF; J: TRBJ2-7; V: TRBV11-2; size: NA; D: TRBD1; length: 15
DNA: TGCGCCAGCAGTGAGTCTCCGGTGGTAGCGGGGGCCCAAGAGACCCAGTACTTC; CDR3: CASSESPVVAGAQETQYF; J: TRBJ2-5; V: TRBV10-2; size: NA; D: TRBD2; length: 18
DNA: TGTGCCAGCAGCTTAGGCACCTACGAGCAGTACTTC; CDR3: CASSLGTYEQYF; J: TRBJ2-7; V: TRBV7-9; size: NA; D: NA; length: 12